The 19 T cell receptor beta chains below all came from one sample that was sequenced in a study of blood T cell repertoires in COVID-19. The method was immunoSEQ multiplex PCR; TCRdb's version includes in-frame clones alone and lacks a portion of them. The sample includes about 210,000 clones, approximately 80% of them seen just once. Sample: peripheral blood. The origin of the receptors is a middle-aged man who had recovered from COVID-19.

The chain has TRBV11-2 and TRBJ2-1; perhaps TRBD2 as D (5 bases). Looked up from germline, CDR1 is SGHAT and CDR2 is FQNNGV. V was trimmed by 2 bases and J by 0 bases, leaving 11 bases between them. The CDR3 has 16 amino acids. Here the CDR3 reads CASSLRLSGSYNEQFF. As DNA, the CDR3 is TGTGCCAGCAGCTTAAGGCTAAGCGGCTCCTACAATGAGCAGTTCTTC.

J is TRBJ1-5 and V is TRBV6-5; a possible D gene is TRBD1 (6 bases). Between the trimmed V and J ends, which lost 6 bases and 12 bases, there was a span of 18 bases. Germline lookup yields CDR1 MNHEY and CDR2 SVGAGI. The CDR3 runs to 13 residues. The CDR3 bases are TGTGCCAGCAGGCCTACCGGACAGTTAGTCCAGCATTTT. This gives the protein CASRPTGQLVQHF.

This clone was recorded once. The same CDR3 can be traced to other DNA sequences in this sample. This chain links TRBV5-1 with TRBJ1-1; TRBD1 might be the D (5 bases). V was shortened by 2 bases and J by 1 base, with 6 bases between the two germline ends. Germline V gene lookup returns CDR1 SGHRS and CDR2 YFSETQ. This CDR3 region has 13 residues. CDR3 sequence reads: CASSFTGNTEAFF. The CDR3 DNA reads TGCGCCAGCAGCTTCACAGGGAACACTGAAGCTTTCTTT.

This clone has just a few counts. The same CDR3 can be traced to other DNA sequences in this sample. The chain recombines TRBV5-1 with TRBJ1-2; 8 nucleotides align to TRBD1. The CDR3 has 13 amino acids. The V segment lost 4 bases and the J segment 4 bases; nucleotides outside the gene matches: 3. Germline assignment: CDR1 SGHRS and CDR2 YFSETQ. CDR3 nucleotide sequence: TGCGCCAGCAGCACAGGACAGGGCTATGGCTACACCTTC. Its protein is CASSTGQGYGYTF. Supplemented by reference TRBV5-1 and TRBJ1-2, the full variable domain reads KAGVTQTPRYLIKTRGQQVTLSCSPISGHRSVSWYQQTPGQGLQFLFEYFSETQRNKGNFPGRFSGRQFSNSRSEMNVSTLELGDSALYLCASSTGQGYGYTFGSGTRLTVV.

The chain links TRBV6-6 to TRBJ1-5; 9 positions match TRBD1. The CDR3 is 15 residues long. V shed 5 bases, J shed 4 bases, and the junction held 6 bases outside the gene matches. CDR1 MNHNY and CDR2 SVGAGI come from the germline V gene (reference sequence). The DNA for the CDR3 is TGTGCCAGCAGTCAAACGGGACAGGGAAATCAGCCCCAGCATTTT. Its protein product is CASSQTGQGNQPQHF.

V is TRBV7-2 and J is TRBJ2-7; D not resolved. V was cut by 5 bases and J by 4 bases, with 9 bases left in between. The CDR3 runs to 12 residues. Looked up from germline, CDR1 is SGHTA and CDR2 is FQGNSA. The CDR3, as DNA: TGTGCCAGCAGCCCCCAGCGATACGAGCAGTACTTC. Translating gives CASSPQRYEQYF.

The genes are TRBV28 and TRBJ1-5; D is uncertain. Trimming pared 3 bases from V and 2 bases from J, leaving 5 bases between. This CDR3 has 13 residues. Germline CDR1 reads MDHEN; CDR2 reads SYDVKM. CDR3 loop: CASSFGGNQPQHF. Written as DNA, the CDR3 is TGTGCCAGCAGTTTTGGAGGCAATCAGCCCCAGCATTTT.

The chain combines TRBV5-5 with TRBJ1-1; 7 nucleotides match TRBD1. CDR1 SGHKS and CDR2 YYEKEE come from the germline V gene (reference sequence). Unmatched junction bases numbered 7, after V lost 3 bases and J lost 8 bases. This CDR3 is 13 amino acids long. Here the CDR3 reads CASSWTRDSEAFF. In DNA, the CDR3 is TGTGCCAGCAGCTGGACCCGGGACAGCGAAGCTTTCTTT. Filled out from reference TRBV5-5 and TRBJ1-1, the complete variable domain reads DAGVTQSPTHLIKTRGQQVTLRCSPISGHKSVSWYQQVLGQGPQFIFQYYEKEERGRGNFPDRFSARQFPNYSSELNVNALLLGDSALYLCASSWTRDSEAFFGQGTRLTVV.

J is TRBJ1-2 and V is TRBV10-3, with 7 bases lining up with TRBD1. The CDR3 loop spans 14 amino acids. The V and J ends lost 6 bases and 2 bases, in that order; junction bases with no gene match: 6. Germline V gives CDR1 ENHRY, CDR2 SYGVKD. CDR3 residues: CAIRPTGPNYGYTF. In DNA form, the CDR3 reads TGTGCCATCAGACCGACAGGGCCCAACTATGGCTACACCTTC.

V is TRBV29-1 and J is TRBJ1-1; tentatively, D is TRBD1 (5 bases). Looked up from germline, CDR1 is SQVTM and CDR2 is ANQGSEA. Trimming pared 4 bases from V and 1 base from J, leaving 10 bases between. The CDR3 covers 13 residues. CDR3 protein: CSVVGLGNTEAFF. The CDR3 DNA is TGCAGCGTTGTGGGACTAGGGAACACTGAAGCTTTCTTT.

CDR3 in amino acids: CAISEGTGGGEKLFF. The CDR3 DNA reads TGTGCCATCAGTGAGGGGACCGGCGGGGGTGAAAAACTGTTTTTT. The rearrangement joins TRBV10-3 to TRBJ1-4, with D maybe TRBD1 (5 bases). The germline V and J ends were trimmed by 2 bases and 7 bases, with 14 bases remaining between them. The CDR3 extends over 15 amino acids. Germline V gene lookup returns CDR1 ENHRY and CDR2 SYGVKD.

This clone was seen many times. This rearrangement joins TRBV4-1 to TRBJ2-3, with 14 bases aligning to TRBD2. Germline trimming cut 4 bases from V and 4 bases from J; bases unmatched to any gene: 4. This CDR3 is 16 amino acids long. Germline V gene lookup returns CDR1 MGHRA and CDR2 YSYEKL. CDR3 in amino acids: CASSPGLAGGADTQYF. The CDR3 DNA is TGCGCCAGCAGCCCCGGACTAGCGGGGGGCGCAGATACGCAGTATTTT.

CDR3 loop: CASSQDRGASGVPYNEQFF. In DNA form, the CDR3 reads TGTGCCAGCAGCCAAGATAGGGGAGCAAGCGGGGTCCCCTACAATGAGCAGTTCTTC. The chain has TRBV3-1 (or the pseudogene TRBV3-2) and TRBJ2-1; 7 nucleotides line up with TRBD2. The germline CDR1 and CDR2 sequences are LGHDT and YNNKEL (reference sequence). The CDR3 is 19 residues long. With 0 bases clipped from V and 2 bases from J, the junction kept 13 bases outside the gene matches.

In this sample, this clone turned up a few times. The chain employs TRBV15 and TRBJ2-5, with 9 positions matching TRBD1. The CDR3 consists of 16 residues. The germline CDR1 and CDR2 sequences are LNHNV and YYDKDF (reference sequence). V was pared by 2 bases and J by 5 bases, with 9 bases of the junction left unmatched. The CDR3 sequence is CATSRTPATGGETQYF. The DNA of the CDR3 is TGTGCCACCAGCAGAACTCCGGCGACAGGGGGGGAGACCCAGTACTTC.

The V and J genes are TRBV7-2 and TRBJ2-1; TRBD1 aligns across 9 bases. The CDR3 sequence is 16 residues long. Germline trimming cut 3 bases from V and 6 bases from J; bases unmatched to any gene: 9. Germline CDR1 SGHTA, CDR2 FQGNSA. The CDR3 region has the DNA TGTGCCAGCAGCTTTCGGCTGGGACAGGGACGCAATGAGCAGTTCTTC. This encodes CASSFRLGQGRNEQFF.

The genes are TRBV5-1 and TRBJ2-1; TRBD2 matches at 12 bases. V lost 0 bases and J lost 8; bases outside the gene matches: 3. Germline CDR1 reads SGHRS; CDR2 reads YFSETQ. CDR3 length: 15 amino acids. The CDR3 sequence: CASSLELAGGDEQFF. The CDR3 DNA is TGCGCCAGCAGCTTGGAACTAGCGGGAGGTGATGAGCAGTTCTTC.

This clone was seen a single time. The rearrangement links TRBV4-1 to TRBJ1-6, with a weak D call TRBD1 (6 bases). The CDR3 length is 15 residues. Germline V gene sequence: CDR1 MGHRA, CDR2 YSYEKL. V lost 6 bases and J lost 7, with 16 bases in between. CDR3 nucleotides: TGCGCCAGCAGATTAACGGGACAACCAAATTCACCCCTCCACTTT. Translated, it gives CASRLTGQPNSPLHF.

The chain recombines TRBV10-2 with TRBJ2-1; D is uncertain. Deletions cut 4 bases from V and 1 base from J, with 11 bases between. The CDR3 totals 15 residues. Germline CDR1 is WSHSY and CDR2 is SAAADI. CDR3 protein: CASSALGVSYNEQFF. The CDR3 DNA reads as TGCGCCAGCAGTGCCCTCGGAGTATCCTACAATGAGCAGTTCTTC.

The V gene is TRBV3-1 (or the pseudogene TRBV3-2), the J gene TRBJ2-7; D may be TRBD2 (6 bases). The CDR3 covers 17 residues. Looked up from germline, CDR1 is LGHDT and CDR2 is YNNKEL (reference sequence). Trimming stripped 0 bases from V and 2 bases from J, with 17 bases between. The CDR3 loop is CASSQDRLARTTYEQYF. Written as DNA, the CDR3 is TGTGCCAGCAGCCAAGATCGGCTAGCGAGGACTACCTACGAGCAGTACTTC.